The text below deals with one T cell receptor (beta chain). No antigen is known for it. The sample originates from a study of CD8+ T cells in alopecia areata. Overall study results and limits: Scalp sample sequencing also detects resident alphabeta T cells of normal skin.

Following extraction, RNA underwent reverse transcription to cDNA, which served as the sequencing template. TCRdb keeps only in-frame clones here, not all; method: immunoSEQ multiplex PCR. The sample contains around 150,000 clones, 55% of which appear only once. Germline lookup yields CDR1 MGHRA and CDR2 YSYEKL. The CDR3 consists of 17 residues. With V trimmed by 1 base and J by 5 bases, 8 bases remained unmatched. The chain uses TRBV4-1 and TRBJ2-5; TRBD2 matches 12 bases. The sequence was obtained from a human donor in good health. The sequenced sample consisted of CD4+ T cells sorted from blood. The CDR3 sequence is CASSQATSGSFGETQYF. The CDR3, as DNA: TGCGCCAGCAGCCAAGCGACTAGCGGGAGTTTTGGGGAGACCCAGTACTTC.